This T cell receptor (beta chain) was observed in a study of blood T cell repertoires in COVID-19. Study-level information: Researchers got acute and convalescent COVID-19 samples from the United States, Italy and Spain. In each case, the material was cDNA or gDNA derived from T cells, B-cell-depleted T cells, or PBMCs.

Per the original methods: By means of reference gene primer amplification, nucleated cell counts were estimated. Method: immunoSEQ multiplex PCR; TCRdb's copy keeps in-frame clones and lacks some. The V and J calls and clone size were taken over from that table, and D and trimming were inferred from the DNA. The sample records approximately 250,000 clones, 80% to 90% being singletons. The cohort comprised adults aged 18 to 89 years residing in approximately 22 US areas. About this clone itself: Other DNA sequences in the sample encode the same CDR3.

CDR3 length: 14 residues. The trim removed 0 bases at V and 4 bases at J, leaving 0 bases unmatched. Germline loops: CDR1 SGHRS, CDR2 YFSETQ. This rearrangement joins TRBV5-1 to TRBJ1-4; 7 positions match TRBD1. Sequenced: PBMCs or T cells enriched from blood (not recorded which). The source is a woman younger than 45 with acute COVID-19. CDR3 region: CASSLGQGNEKLFF. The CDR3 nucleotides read TGCGCCAGCAGCTTGGGACAGGGTAATGAAAAACTGTTTTTT. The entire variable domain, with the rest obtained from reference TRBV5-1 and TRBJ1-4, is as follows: KAGVTQTPRYLIKTRGQQVTLSCSPISGHRSVSWYQQTPGQGLQFLFEYFSETQRNKGNFPGRFSGRQFSNSRSEMNVSTLELGDSALYLCASSLGQGNEKLFFGSGTQLSVL.